The following is a T cell receptor (beta chain) sequence with its context. TCRdb keeps only in-frame clones here, not all; method: immunoSEQ multiplex PCR. The data show fewer than 65,000 clones, 91% seen once. These data are taken from a study of T cell changes during pregnancy in multiple sclerosis. Trimming pared 0 bases from V and 4 bases from J, leaving 10 bases between. The length of the CDR3 is 14 residues. The germline CDR1 and CDR2 sequences are SGHRS and YFSETQ. This TCR came from a female donor with multiple sclerosis, enrolled in a pregnancy study. The genes are TRBV5-1 and TRBJ1-1; D is uncertain. Sample: peripheral blood, taken before pregnancy. The CDR3 DNA reads as TGCGCCAGCAGCTTGGAGCCGGGGTCCACTGAAGCTTTCTTT. Translated: CASSLEPGSTEAFF.